A single sample is the source of the 25 T cell receptor beta chains below, sequenced in a study of human CD8 memory T cell subsets. Generation of TCR beta libraries used UMI-labeled 5' RACE. No DNA is given; TCRdb re-called the 5' RACE reads and lists each CDR3 protein once. Here the sample table reports about 10,000 distinct CDR3 sequences. Specimen: CD8+ stem-like memory T cells (TSCM and TCM) sorted from PBMCs. Subset denoted: stem-like memory CD8 T cells (TSTEM), CCR7+ PD-1- TIGIT-. These receptors all come from a human donor in good health.

V usage is TRBV6-4 and J usage is TRBJ2-1; TCRdb returns TRBD2, unconfirmable since there is no DNA. The CDR3 runs to 16 residues. The germline V gene encodes CDR1 MRHNA and CDR2 SNTAGT. CDR3: CASSETSGGALNEQFF.

The gene calls are TRBV20-1 and TRBJ2-7; as DNA is missing, the TRBD1 call by TCRdb cannot be tested. Germline CDR1 and CDR2: DFQATT and SNEGSKA (reference sequence). The CDR3 sequence is 13 residues long. The CDR3 loop is CSVRGAMGYEQYF.

V gene TRBV19 combines with J gene TRBJ1-1; TCRdb proposes TRBD1, but this gene call is untestable without DNA. Germline V gene data show CDR1 as LNHDA and CDR2 as SQIVND (reference sequence). The CDR3 consists of 14 residues. The CDR3 loop is CASSILGRTTEAFF.

This chain uses TRBV7-3 with TRBJ1-1; the TCRdb call, TRBD1, lacks DNA for checking. The CDR3 loop spans 13 amino acids. The germline V gene encodes CDR1 SGHTA and CDR2 FQGTGA. The CDR3 loop reads CASSLSPGMEAFF.

Its frequency marks this clonotype as medium-sized. The V gene is TRBV7-8, the J gene TRBJ1-1; no DNA is available, so the TRBD1 call from TCRdb remains unchecked. The CDR3 consists of 15 residues. Germline loops: CDR1 SGHVS, CDR2 FQNEAQ. CDR3 loop: CASSLTGGLNTEAFF.

This chain uses TRBV2 with TRBJ2-5; without DNA, the TCRdb call of TRBD2 cannot be checked. This CDR3 contains 14 residues. Germline CDR1 reads SNHLY; CDR2 reads FYNNEI. CDR3 protein: CASSGDYRQETQYF.

The chain has TRBV25-1 and TRBJ2-2; TCRdb gives TRBD2 as the D gene, but with no DNA this cannot be confirmed. CDR3 length equals 18 residues. The germline V gene has CDR1 MGHDK and CDR2 SYGVNS. CDR3 sequence reads: CASTELAGGPGDTGELFF.

This chain joins TRBV7-2 and TRBJ2-7. The CDR3 spans 13 residues. Germline V gene sequence: CDR1 SGHTA, CDR2 FQGNSA. CDR3 sequence reads: CASSLSQSYEQYF.

J is TRBJ1-1 and V is TRBV9. CDR1 and CDR2 from the germline V gene are SGDLS and YYNGEE. This CDR3 is built from 14 residues. This CDR3 is CASRVDTGSTEAFF.

The chain carries TRBV7-9 and TRBJ2-5; the TCRdb call, TRBD2, lacks DNA for checking. This CDR3 spans 14 amino acids. CDR1 SEHNR and CDR2 FQNEAQ come from the germline V gene (reference sequence). The CDR3 is CASSRGGGQETQYF.

The CDR3 loop is CASSYLFPASGAYNEQFF. This rearrangement joins TRBV6-2 or TRBV6-3 to TRBJ2-1; TCRdb's D call of TRBD1 is untestable without DNA. This CDR3 comprises 18 residues. CDR1 is MNHEY, CDR2 SVGEGT, per germline.

The gene calls are TRBV19 and TRBJ2-1; as DNA is missing, the TRBD2 call by TCRdb cannot be tested. The CDR3 runs 15 residues. Germline V gene data show CDR1 as LNHDA and CDR2 as SQIVND (reference sequence). This CDR3 reads CASSTLAGGPDEQFF.

The genes are TRBV7-2 and TRBJ2-3. This CDR3 is built from 15 residues. Germline CDR1 and CDR2: SGHTA and FQGNSA. The chain's CDR3 is CASSLGWNPTDTQYF.

This clonotype is called medium-sized (0.01 to 0.1%) based on its frequency. The chain uses TRBV7-9 and TRBJ1-4; TCRdb's D gene call, TRBD1, goes unchecked for lack of DNA. Germline V gives CDR1 SEHNR, CDR2 FQNEAQ (reference sequence). The CDR3 covers 14 residues. CDR3 amino acids: CASSPGQSNEKLFF.

CDR3 sequence: CASSEFSHRAYEQYF. V is TRBV25-1 and J is TRBJ2-7; TCRdb's D call, TRBD1, is unchecked because there is no DNA. Germline-derived CDR1 and CDR2 are MGHDK and SYGVNS. This CDR3 contains 15 residues.

CDR3 region: CASSPLDSPYEQYF. The rearrangement uses TRBV23-1 and TRBJ2-7; checking the TCRdb D call of TRBD1 is not possible without DNA. TRBV23-1 is known as an ORF, though its function is uncertain. This CDR3 has 14 amino acids.

Measured by frequency, this clonotype is medium-sized. The chain employs TRBV7-9 and TRBJ2-7; as DNA is missing, the TRBD2 call by TCRdb cannot be tested. CDR1 is SEHNR and CDR2 is FQNEAQ in the germline V gene (reference sequence). This CDR3 contains 15 residues. CDR3: CASSHTSRNPYEQYF.

Its frequency marks this clonotype as medium-sized (0.01 to 0.1%). The V and J genes are TRBV4-1 and TRBJ2-7; TCRdb's D call of TRBD2 is untestable without DNA. The CDR3 loop spans 15 amino acids. The germline CDR1 and CDR2 sequences are MGHRA and YSYEKL. Here the CDR3 reads CASSQDQGTPYEQYF.

The V and J genes are TRBV28 and TRBJ2-7; TCRdb names TRBD2, which stays unverified in the absence of DNA. Germline assignment: CDR1 MDHEN and CDR2 SYDVKM. The CDR3 is 15 residues long. The CDR3 spells CASSTGTSGSSEQYF.

By frequency, this clonotype is medium-sized. The V and J genes are TRBV28 and TRBJ1-1; TCRdb's D call, TRBD1, is unchecked because there is no DNA. The CDR3 is 16 amino acids. Looked up from germline, CDR1 is MDHEN and CDR2 is SYDVKM. CDR3: CASSPSDRGGGTEAFF.

The V and J genes are TRBV28 and TRBJ2-7; TCRdb's D call, TRBD2, is unchecked because there is no DNA. Germline CDR1 is MDHEN and CDR2 is SYDVKM. The length of the CDR3 is 15 residues. CDR3 sequence: CASSSPRAGLHEQYF.

The rearrangement uses TRBV29-1 and TRBJ2-7; TCRdb lists TRBD2, though no DNA is available to test this call. The CDR3 totals 13 residues. Germline CDR1 and CDR2: SQVTM and ANQGSEA. CDR3 protein: CSVVQGGPGEQYF.

The chain links TRBV7-2 to TRBJ2-3; TCRdb reports TRBD1, a call that lacks DNA to check it against. CDR3 length: 15 amino acids. Per germline, CDR1 SGHTA and CDR2 FQGNSA. The CDR3 reads CASSERDRGTDTQYF. The full variable domain, in which reference TRBV7-2 and TRBJ2-3 provide the parts outside the CDR3, is GAGVSQSPSNKVTEKGKDVELRCDPISGHTALYWYRQSLGQGLEFLIYFQGNSAPDKSGLPSDRFSAERTGGSVSTLTIQRTQQEDSAVYLCASSERDRGTDTQYFGPGTRLTVL.

V and J are TRBV3-1 and TRBJ2-1; the TCRdb call, TRBD1, lacks DNA for checking. This CDR3 spans 15 amino acids. Germline V CDR1 and CDR2: LGHDT, YNNKEL (reference sequence). The CDR3: CASSQDYSSRNEQFF.

The chain is built from TRBV29-1 and TRBJ2-1; there is no DNA to check the TCRdb D call of TRBD2. The germline gives CDR1 SQVTM, CDR2 ANQGSEA. The CDR3 is 13 residues long. CDR3 sequence reads: CSGGGSLGYEQFF.